This TCR beta chain was documented in a study of T cells in lung cancer brain metastases. Background on the study: About 85% of the 20 patients had smoked, with a median of about 38 pack-years.

Points on this clone: Its antigen is currently unknown.

Study conclusions and caveats: Brain metastases had fewer unique productive clones than primaries (median around 1,500 versus 4,400).

Using immunoSEQ multiplex PCR, the repertoire was profiled, and TCRdb retains in-frame clones only, with some absent. The repertoire consists of under 5,000 clones, with about 85% occurring once and the leading ten covering roughly 3.4%. Germline-derived CDR1 and CDR2 are WSHSY and SAAADI. The ends lost 2 bases at V and 6 bases at J; junction bases unmatched: 3. This CDR3 spans 16 amino acids. The J gene is TRBJ2-2, the V gene TRBV10-2, with 13 bases that match TRBD2. Sample: tumor tissue from the primary lung tumor. This clonotype originated in a woman aged 45-65 years with non-small cell lung cancer. CDR3 sequence: CASSEVLAGGPGELFF. The DNA of the CDR3 is TGCGCCAGCAGTGAGGTACTAGCGGGAGGGCCCGGGGAGCTGTTTTTT.